This passage covers 10 T cell receptor beta chains from one sample sequenced in a study of blood T cell repertoires in COVID-19. Using immunoSEQ multiplex PCR, the repertoire was profiled, and TCRdb retains in-frame clones only, with some absent. This table has approximately 350,000 clones, about 87% appearing once. Sample: peripheral blood. Receptors were obtained from a woman between 50 and 59 years old with COVID-19, enrolled during active disease.

The chain has TRBV5-8 and TRBJ2-2; 7 bases line up with TRBD1. The CDR3 contains 16 residues. Looked up from germline, CDR1 is SGHTS and CDR2 is YDEGEE. After removal of 2 bases from V and 0 bases from J, the junction contained 4 bases not matched to a gene. The CDR3 is CASSLGTDPNTGELFF. The CDR3 DNA is TGTGCCAGCAGCTTAGGGACAGACCCGAACACCGGGGAGCTGTTTTTT.

The chain uses TRBV5-1 and TRBJ2-3; 13 bases align to TRBD2. Germline CDR1 is SGHRS and CDR2 is YFSETQ. J lost 4 bases, V lost 4 bases, and 3 bases had no gene match. The CDR3 has 15 amino acids. This CDR3 reads CASSVGLAGADTQYF. CDR3 in DNA: TGCGCCAGCAGCGTAGGACTAGCGGGAGCAGATACGCAGTATTTT.

About this clone: This specimen includes other DNA sequences encoding the same CDR3. The genes are TRBV5-1 and TRBJ1-1, with 9 nucleotides matching TRBD1. CDR1 is SGHRS, CDR2 YFSETQ, per germline. This CDR3 is built from 15 residues. The J segment lost 4 bases and the V segment lost 0 bases, leaving 4 bases of the junction unmatched. The CDR3, as DNA: TGCGCCAGCAGCTTGGAGGGACAGGGAGGCACTGAAGCTTTCTTT. It encodes CASSLEGQGGTEAFF. Combining the CDR3 with reference TRBV5-1 and TRBJ1-1 gives the whole variable domain KAGVTQTPRYLIKTRGQQVTLSCSPISGHRSVSWYQQTPGQGLQFLFEYFSETQRNKGNFPGRFSGRQFSNSRSEMNVSTLELGDSALYLCASSLEGQGGTEAFFGQGTRLTVV.

The chain uses TRBV10-1 and TRBJ2-7; 7 bases line up with TRBD1. From germline, CDR1 is WNHNN and CDR2 SYGVQD (reference sequence). V shed 7 bases and J 2 bases; nucleotides not matched to a gene: 8. This CDR3 is 14 amino acids long. CDR3 in amino acids: CASTYDRAAYEQYF. As DNA, the CDR3 is TGCGCCAGCACCTATGACAGGGCAGCCTACGAGCAGTACTTC.

The chain carries TRBV3-1 (or the pseudogene TRBV3-2) and TRBJ1-1; D is unclear. This CDR3 region has 20 residues. Germline lookup yields CDR1 LGHDT and CDR2 YNNKEL (reference sequence). Trimming cost V 3 bases and J 1 base, with 27 bases left between them. The CDR3 coding sequence is TGTGCCAGCAGCCATCCAGCTCCCCGAGCGGCCCGATCACCGAACACTGAAGCTTTCTTT. Translation gives CASSHPAPRAARSPNTEAFF.

CDR3 sequence reads: CAWNPKEGGSWEQFF. The CDR3 coding sequence is TGTGCCTGGAATCCCAAGGAGGGAGGGTCGTGGGAGCAGTTCTTC. V is TRBV30 and J is TRBJ2-1, with 7 bases identical to TRBD2. CDR3 length equals 15 residues. V lost 4 bases, J lost 10 bases, and 16 bases stayed unmatched. Per the germline V gene, CDR1 is GTSNPN and CDR2 is SVGIG (reference sequence).

A word on this clone: This could be a read error, since a much larger clone is one nucleotide away. The same CDR3 arises from other DNA sequences in this sample as well. The V and J genes are TRBV27 and TRBJ2-7; D is possibly TRBD2 (5 bases). Germline V gene data show CDR1 as MNHEY and CDR2 as SMNVEV (reference sequence). This CDR3 has 13 residues. V lost 2 bases and J lost 0, with 5 bases in between. The CDR3 DNA is TGTGCCAGCAGTTTAGGACTCTCCTACGAGCAGTACTTC. It encodes CASSLGLSYEQYF.

The rearrangement links TRBV2 to TRBJ1-4, with D unresolved. The CDR3 runs 11 residues. CDR1 and CDR2 (germline): SNHLY, FYNNEI. V lost 6 bases and J 7 bases, leaving 6 bases between the germline ends. CDR3 in DNA: TGTGCCAGCAGGTACAGTGAAAAACTGTTTTTT. It codes for CASRYSEKLFF.

The J gene is TRBJ2-1, the V gene TRBV6-5, with 11 bases fitting TRBD2. V lost 5 bases and J lost 2; bases outside the gene matches: 2. The CDR3 spans 15 residues. Germline V gene lookup returns CDR1 MNHEY and CDR2 SVGAGI. The CDR3: CASSNSGRAYNEQFF. DNA for the CDR3: TGTGCCAGCAGTAATAGCGGGAGGGCCTACAATGAGCAGTTCTTC.

The V and J genes are TRBV14 and TRBJ2-7; a possible D gene is TRBD1 (7 bases). The CDR3 extends over 16 amino acids. The ends were cut back, 4 bases at V and 3 bases at J, with 19 bases in the middle. CDR1 SGHDN and CDR2 FVKESK come from the germline V gene. CDR3 sequence: CASSRLSGGGFYEQYF. The CDR3 nucleotides are TGTGCCAGCAGCCGATTATCAGGGGGAGGATTCTACGAGCAGTACTTC.